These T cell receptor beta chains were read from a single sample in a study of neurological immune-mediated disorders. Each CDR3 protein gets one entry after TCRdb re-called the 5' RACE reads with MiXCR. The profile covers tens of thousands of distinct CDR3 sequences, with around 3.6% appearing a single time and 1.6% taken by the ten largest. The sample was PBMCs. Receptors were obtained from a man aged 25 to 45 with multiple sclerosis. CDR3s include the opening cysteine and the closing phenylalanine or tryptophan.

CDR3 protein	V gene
CASSRRVEGNQPQHF	TRBV19
CASSLGRWGGEGDTQYF	TRBV5-1
CASSFPRGPYEQYF	TRBV28
CASSYRGRGSYEQYF	TRBV6-5
CASSARTGKAYEQYF	TRBV11-2
CSVEEAQGRWYGYTF	TRBV29-1
CASSFGSPANTGELFF	TRBV12-3/TRBV12-4
CASSQPFRVKVTEAFF	TRBV3-1
CASRAGTGDGYTF	TRBV6-5
CSARDQENEQFF	TRBV20-1
CASRPQTGKKLFF	TRBV28
CASSQERTGELFF	TRBV4-1
CASSLYDGNQPQHF	TRBV5-5
CSVLLGGGTGELFF	TRBV29-1
CSGRQGAGYGYTF	TRBV29-1
CASSLYRGTSNTGELFF	TRBV5-1
CSVDFSNTGELFF	TRBV29-1
CSALLWNEQFF	TRBV20-1
CASRDSAQETQYF	TRBV12-3/TRBV12-4
CASSQVSGGRARNEQFF	TRBV4-2
CASSETPATTDTQYF	TRBV9
CASSFPDTYTDTQYF	TRBV28
CASSTDTKETQYF	TRBV12-3/TRBV12-4
CASSVGDSNQPQNF	TRBV9
CASGTSGTGELFF	TRBV6-5